This T cell receptor beta chain comes out of a study of blood T cells in healthy people across ages (dated by TCRdb to the mid-2010s). About the study as a whole: In model experiments, template switching captured roughly one uniquely barcoded TCR beta cDNA molecule for every two T cells. Age-related changes in TCR beta repertoire diversity were measured in the study by deep sequencing normalized with unique cDNA molecular identifiers. Four age groups were formed from the donors: young (average about 15 years), middle-aged (more than 35), aged (62) and long-lived (around 82). To avoid experimental bias, donors of different ages were randomly spread across the sequencing lanes. For two donors (one aged 18 to 30 and one aged 80 or older), the study analyzed two additional independent replicas of 1 million unique cDNA reads from the same blood draw. Study-level results and caveats: Total diversity estimates from one million sequenced T cells were considered lower bounds and underestimates. Since profiling was done on bulk unsorted PBMCs, naive and antigen-experienced compartments could not be conclusively compared. Compared with the aged group, the long-lived group had more naive CD4+ T cells, fewer expanded clones and increased TCR diversity, a pattern suggesting age selection. Donor CMV infection status was unknown, potentially confounding age-related changes in expanded clonotypes. There was a strong correlation between observed TCR beta diversity and the percentage of naive T cells measured by flow cytometry. As age increased, observed TCR beta diversity per million T cells dropped in a roughly linear way, and a significant reduction was already evident by age about 40.

The method was 5' RACE. TCRdb records Illumina HiSeq 2500 as the sequencer. A second PCR of roughly 7 to 12 cycles was run with a J-beta primer mix and a sample-barcoded 5' primer. Each TCR beta cDNA molecule received a unique molecular identifier from a template-switch 5' adaptor carrying 12 random nucleotides. Each sample yielded at least 2.5 million CDR3-containing paired-end reads. The Mint cDNA synthesis kit, primed by a TRBC-specific oligonucleotide, was used to synthesize first-strand cDNA from all RNA. All cDNA was treated with uracil-DNA glycosylase and then went through a first 18-cycle PCR with the universal primers M1SS and BC2_uni_R. Concerning the study's data processing: Normalization of each sample was performed by random selection of 1 million high-quality reads, each carrying a distinct molecular identifier. Reads sharing molecular identifiers were discarded rather than binned into consensus sequences. MiTCR, with a Q25 quality threshold and the strictest error-elimination algorithm, was used for CDR3 identification, clonotype clustering and error correction. A nonparametric unseen species model with Euler transformation was used to estimate a lower bound on total TCR beta diversity. In TCRdb, the public reads were trimmed at Q25 with fastp and aligned with MiXCR, with productive beta chains retained. Rows with a matching CDR3 protein are joined into one entry that keeps the most common DNA and genes. TCRdb's processing, not the authors', yielded these V and J calls. This sample lists over a million distinct CDR3 sequences; approximately 43% were detected once. Just over 4% of the sample goes to the ten largest clones.

CDR1 and CDR2 (MGHDK, SYGVNS) derive from the germline V gene. The CDR3 runs 19 residues from the cysteine to the phenylalanine. The DNA shown is the 57-base CDR3, in frame from base 1. Trimming accounts for 4 bases at V and 1 base at J, while the number of junction bases matched to no gene is 16. A word on this clonotype: Its antigen remains unidentified. No base qualities exist here, and no much larger clone lies one base off it.

Donors were 39 systemically healthy Caucasian individuals from Russia aged 6 to 90 years. Each donor gave about 9.7 milliliters of peripheral blood, drawn into EDTA-treated Vacutainer tubes. PBMCs were isolated by Ficoll-Paque density-gradient centrifugation, with at least 6.5 million obtained per sample. Total RNA was extracted from PBMCs with Trizol reagent, with at least 6 micrograms obtained per sample. For every donor, an aliquot of PBMCs went through flow cytometry to measure the percentages of naive CD45RAhigh/CD27high T cells. The sample was blood. The receptor chain draws on TRBV25-1 and TRBJ1-1; 9 central bases correspond to TRBD1. This TCR came from a young woman in good health. The encoded CDR3 is CASSGGPLTGGSWNTEAFF. The bases are TGTGCCAGCAGTGGGGGCCCGCTTACAGGGGGCTCATGGAACACTGAAGCTTTCTTT.